These 13 T cell receptor beta chains were all obtained from the same sample, sequenced in a study of blood T cells in healthy people across ages. PCR was performed a second time for about 7 to 12 cycles using a sample-barcoded 5' primer and a J-beta primer mix. A single record per CDR3 protein comes from TCRdb applying MiXCR to the 5' RACE reads. Of 1.5 million to 2 million distinct CDR3 sequences listed, roughly 27% are singletons. Material: blood. The receptors come from a woman in her thirties in good health.

This clonotype was detected ten times or more. J is TRBJ2-6 and V is TRBV5-1; D remains ambiguous. Germline V gives CDR1 SGHRS, CDR2 YFSETQ. Trimming stripped 0 bases from V and 3 bases from J, with 13 bases between. The CDR3 extends over 17 amino acids. The CDR3 DNA follows: TGCGCCAGCAGCTTGGTGGAGCAAAACCATGGGGCCAACGTCCTGACTTTC. Its translation: CASSLVEQNHGANVLTF.

The V gene is TRBV27, the J gene TRBJ2-1, with D possibly matching TRBD1 (5 bases). The CDR3 runs to 13 residues. The germline gives CDR1 MNHEY, CDR2 SMNVEV (reference sequence). Trimming left V 4 bases short and J 8 bases short, with 12 bases between. The CDR3 DNA follows: TGTGCCAGCAGTTGGCAGGGTAGAGATGAGCAGTTCTTC. Translation: CASSWQGRDEQFF.

The rearrangement joins TRBV20-1 to TRBJ2-3; D gene unclear. The germline V and J ends were trimmed by 5 bases and 0 bases, with 12 bases remaining between them. Germline-derived CDR1 and CDR2 are DFQATT and SNEGSKA (reference sequence). CDR3 length equals 14 residues. The CDR3 DNA sequence: TGCAGTGCTCGTTTCATTGCTAGCACAGATACGCAGTATTTT. It codes for CSARFIASTDTQYF.

This clonotype appeared a few times. The chain is built from TRBV7-2 and TRBJ1-6; D is uncertain. The CDR3 has 17 amino acids. Germline values: CDR1 SGHTA, CDR2 FQGNSA. Trimming took off 8 bases at V and 1 base at J, with 18 bases between the two ends. The DNA for the CDR3 is TGTGCCAGCCAGCACTTTGGGCGGGGATCCTATAATTCACCCCTCCACTTT. Its translation: CASQHFGRGSYNSPLHF. Full variable domain (missing parts from reference TRBV7-2 and TRBJ1-6): GAGVSQSPSNKVTEKGKDVELRCDPISGHTALYWYRQSLGQGLEFLIYFQGNSAPDKSGLPSDRFSAERTGGSVSTLTIQRTQQEDSAVYLCASQHFGRGSYNSPLHFGNGTRLTVT.

This chain links TRBV4-2 with TRBJ2-7; D is perhaps TRBD1 (5 bases). Deletions cut 0 bases from V and 4 bases from J, with 13 bases between. The CDR3 has 15 amino acids. The V gene's germline CDR1 is LGHNA and CDR2 YNFKEQ. The chain's CDR3 is CASSQDLGARYEQYF. In DNA, the CDR3 is TGTGCCAGCAGCCAAGATTTAGGGGCGAGATACGAGCAGTACTTC.

This clonotype was observed a few times. The CDR3 DNA reads TGTGCCACCAGTGATTCCGGGGCGGTTTCACCTTACAATGAGCAGTTCTTC. It translates to CATSDSGAVSPYNEQFF. The chain couples TRBV24-1 to TRBJ2-1; D possibly matches TRBD1 or TRBD2 (5 bases each). Germline V gene lookup returns CDR1 KGHDR and CDR2 SFDVKD. This CDR3 comprises 17 residues. V lost 2 bases and J lost 4, with 17 bases in between.

The V and J genes are TRBV18 and TRBJ1-4, with D possibly TRBD1 on 5 matching bases. V was cut by 2 bases and J by 3 bases, with 13 bases left in between. The CDR3 totals 16 residues. CDR1 is KGHSH, CDR2 LQKENI, per germline. The DNA of the CDR3 is TGTGCCAGCTCACCAAAGGACACGTCGGCTAATGAAAAACTGTTTTTT. Protein: CASSPKDTSANEKLFF. Full variable domain (missing parts from reference TRBV18 and TRBJ1-4): NAGVMQNPRHLVRRRGQEARLRCSPMKGHSHVYWYRQLPEEGLKFMVYLQKENIIDESGMPKERFSAEFPKEGPSILRIQQVVRGDSAAYFCASSPKDTSANEKLFFGSGTQLSVL.

The chain is built from TRBV2 and TRBJ2-7; D gene ambiguous. V lost 2 bases to trimming and J lost 5 bases, with 7 bases between them. The germline CDR1 and CDR2 sequences are SNHLY and FYNNEI. The CDR3 sequence is 12 residues long. DNA for the CDR3: TGTGCCAGCAGTGAATGGCGTGACGAGCAGTACTTC. Translated, it gives CASSEWRDEQYF.

J is TRBJ2-7 and V is TRBV7-2; 8 bases are a match to TRBD2. The junction had 6 bases not matched to a gene; V was cut back by 1 base and J by 1 base. The V gene's germline CDR1 is SGHTA and CDR2 FQGNSA. The CDR3 is made up of 16 amino acids. CDR3 sequence: CASSLVGAGGSYEQYF. In nucleotides, the CDR3 is TGTGCCAGCAGCTTAGTGGGGGCGGGGGGTTCCTACGAGCAGTACTTC.

The gene calls are TRBV10-3 and TRBJ1-1; D is perhaps TRBD1 (5 bases). The germline CDR1 and CDR2 sequences are ENHRY and SYGVKD. This CDR3 spans 13 amino acids. Trimming removed 4 bases from V and 6 bases from J, with 12 bases in between. This CDR3 reads CAISAGGAPEAFF. The CDR3 DNA sequence: TGTGCCATCAGTGCCGGGGGAGCCCCTGAAGCTTTCTTT.

The chain couples TRBV3-1 to TRBJ1-2; the D is unclear. CDR3 size: 14 residues. The ends were cut back, 0 bases at V and 4 bases at J, with 9 bases in the middle. The germline V gene has CDR1 LGHDT and CDR2 YNNKEL (reference sequence). The CDR3 DNA follows: TGTGCCAGCAGCCAAGACAGCCCCCCCTATGGCTACACCTTC. Translation: CASSQDSPPYGYTF. Looking up the rest from reference TRBV3-1 and TRBJ1-2 gives the full variable domain: DTAVSQTPKYLVTQMGNDKSIKCEQNLGHDTMYWYKQDSKKFLKIMFSYNNKELIINETVPNRFSPKSPDKAHLNLHINSLELGDSAVYFCASSQDSPPYGYTFGSGTRLTVV.

For this clonotype: A much larger clone differs from this one at a single base, so this may be a read error. The chain uses TRBV12-3 or TRBV12-4 and TRBJ2-5; D unresolved. V lost 6 bases and J 5 bases, leaving 13 bases between the germline ends. There are 13 residues in the CDR3. CDR3 DNA sequence: TGTGCCAGCAGAAGACATGAGGTGGAGACCCAGTACTTC. Protein product: CASRRHEVETQYF.

In its sample, this clonotype was seen many times. The chain has TRBV12-3 or TRBV12-4 and TRBJ1-2; 8 bases are a match to TRBD1. This CDR3 has 14 amino acids. Trimming cost V 4 bases and J 3 bases; bases outside gene matches: 4. CDR3 coding DNA: TGTGCCAGCAGTTCCCAGGGGGCCCACTATGGCTACACCTTC. Protein product: CASSSQGAHYGYTF.